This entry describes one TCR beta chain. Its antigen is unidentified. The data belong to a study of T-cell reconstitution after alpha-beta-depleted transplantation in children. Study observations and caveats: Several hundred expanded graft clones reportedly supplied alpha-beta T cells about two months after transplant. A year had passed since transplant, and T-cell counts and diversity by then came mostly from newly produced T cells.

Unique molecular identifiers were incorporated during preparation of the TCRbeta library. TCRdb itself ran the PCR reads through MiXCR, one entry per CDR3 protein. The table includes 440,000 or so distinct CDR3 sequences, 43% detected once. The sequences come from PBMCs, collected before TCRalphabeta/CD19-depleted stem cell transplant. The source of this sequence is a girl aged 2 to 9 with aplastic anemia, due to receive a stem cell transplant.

The CDR3 DNA reads as TGTGCCTGGACCCAAGCCTACAATGAGCAGTTCTTC. The encoded protein is CAWTQAYNEQFF. This sequence joins TRBV30 and TRBJ2-1; D unclear. V lost 4 bases and J 2 bases, leaving 6 bases between the germline ends. This CDR3 is built from 12 residues. Per the germline V gene, CDR1 is GTSNPN and CDR2 is SVGIG (reference sequence).